The sequence of this T cell receptor beta chain was determined in a study of control samples from healthy donors and cancer patients. Measured with immunoSEQ multiplex PCR; TCRdb has only the in-frame clones, and not every one. The repertoire holds around 80,000 clones, with 85% to 90% as singletons. The V end was cut by 0 bases, the J end by 0 bases, with 17 bases between. The CDR3 extends over 18 amino acids. Germline-derived CDR1 and CDR2 are SGHRS and YFSETQ. What was sequenced was blood. The source of this sequence is a middle-aged man in good health. The rearrangement uses TRBV5-1 and TRBJ2-3; D perhaps matches TRBD1 (6 bases). CDR3 bases: TGCGCCAGCAGCTTGGAAGCAGGGTGGGACACTAGCACAGATACGCAGTATTTT. It yields the protein CASSLEAGWDTSTDTQYF. Full variable domain (outside the CDR3, taken from reference TRBV5-1 and TRBJ2-3): KAGVTQTPRYLIKTRGQQVTLSCSPISGHRSVSWYQQTPGQGLQFLFEYFSETQRNKGNFPGRFSGRQFSNSRSEMNVSTLELGDSALYLCASSLEAGWDTSTDTQYFGPGTRLTVL.